The text below deals with one T cell receptor (beta chain). The CDR3 runs to 19 residues. Trimming cost V 2 bases and J 0 bases; bases outside gene matches: 6. Germline V gives CDR1 KGHSH, CDR2 LQKENI. This specimen comes from a study of blood T cell repertoires in COVID-19. Source study methods: It was from reference gene primer amplification that nucleated cell counts were estimated. The repertoire was sequenced with immunoSEQ multiplex PCR; TCRdb's copy has only in-frame clones and lacks some. The V and J calls and the clone size are those of that table, but D and trimming were determined from the DNA. The sample contains about 80,000 clones, roughly 80% of which appear only once.

The sample was peripheral blood. The clonotype was recovered from a woman in her 70s with acute or convalescent COVID-19. The V and J genes are TRBV18 and TRBJ2-2; TRBD2 agrees at 13 bases. The CDR3: CASSPRTSGGPANTGELFF. The CDR3 bases are TGTGCCAGCTCACCAAGGACTAGCGGGGGACCTGCGAACACCGGGGAGCTGTTTTTT.